This is a list of T cell receptor beta chains from one sample in a study of vaccination and CD4 T cells after COVID-19. These receptors' targets are unknown. Via MiXCR, TCRdb re-called the PCR reads, giving one row per CDR3 protein. The sample contains 20,000 to 25,000 distinct CDR3 sequences, roughly 50% of which appear only once. Sample: CD4+ T cells from blood, cultured in vitro, taken about 7 months after SARS-CoV-2 vaccination. These receptors all stem from a human donor who had recovered from COVID-19. CDR3s leave out the opening cysteine and the closing phenylalanine or tryptophan. For some rows the clone size is stated as once, few or many, or as a class when expanded; others skip it.

J gene,clone size,V gene,CDR3 protein
TRBJ1-6,-,TRBV6-1,ASTSGSGSPLH
TRBJ2-7,few,TRBV20-1,SARVSPGEQY
TRBJ2-1,-,TRBV2,ASSAMSGSGNEQF
TRBJ2-1,few,TRBV7-2,ASSFIGGGTVQF
TRBJ1-1,once,TRBV20-1,SARPPGAKFDAEAF
TRBJ1-5,few,TRBV7-2,ASSLLSNQPQH
TRBJ1-1,-,TRBV20-1,SARTPSGARTEAF
TRBJ1-5,few,TRBV19,ASTPRQGTNQPQH
TRBJ2-1,-,TRBV5-4,ASSLDAGGYNEQF
TRBJ2-5,-,TRBV6-4,ASSVLGDSKKETQY
TRBJ2-2,-,TRBV7-9,ASSFWGGGTGELF
TRBJ2-1,-,TRBV25-1,ASSGPGLNNEQF
TRBJ2-1,-,TRBV19,ASSWVAGDYNEQF
TRBJ2-1,-,TRBV4-1,ASSQDYYNEQF
TRBJ2-7,-,TRBV10-3,AISKTQGAGAYEQY
TRBJ1-2,once,TRBV2,ATKGNRGVGGYT
TRBJ2-1,few,TRBV6-2/TRBV6-3,ASSSGYEQF
TRBJ1-6,few,TRBV20-1,SARHYRGNSYNSPLH
TRBJ2-1,few,TRBV7-2,ASSLGLTYNEQF
TRBJ2-7,-,TRBV18,ASSPRSSSYEQY
TRBJ1-2,-,TRBV2,ASRGGQAANYGYT
TRBJ2-5,few,TRBV24-1,ATSDVTGYQETQY
TRBJ2-5,-,TRBV5-4,AGSPVMGGTDRETQY
TRBJ1-1,few,TRBV20-1,SATLGLPGTEAF
TRBJ2-3,-,TRBV20-1,SVLRMDTQY
TRBJ1-1,-,TRBV7-9,ASSFDMNTEAF
TRBJ2-5,-,TRBV7-9,AGGVSGASKTQY
TRBJ2-7,-,TRBV20-1,SARAGGSSYEQY
TRBJ2-5,few,TRBV6-1,ASRVAGGETQY
TRBJ2-1,few,TRBV19,ASRLAGARINEQF
TRBJ2-7,once,TRBV7-9,ASSLAQGDSYEQY
TRBJ1-2,few,TRBV20-1,SARDHGTLKGYT
TRBJ2-2,medium-sized,TRBV11-2,ASSLGLASGFTGELF
TRBJ2-3,-,TRBV7-3,ASSWDREDTQY
TRBJ1-1,-,TRBV4-1,ASATQLNTEAF
TRBJ2-3,-,TRBV29-1,SVDRLASTDTQY
TRBJ1-1,-,TRBV6-5,ASSSVVNTEAF
TRBJ1-5,few,TRBV6-1,ASSEYGGTQPQH
TRBJ1-1,-,TRBV7-9,ASSLRWGARNTEAF
TRBJ1-2,few,TRBV6-1,ASSATVYGYT
TRBJ2-5,-,TRBV10-3,AINSQGGGETQY
TRBJ2-3,-,TRBV5-4,ASRPGGQSTDTQY
TRBJ1-5,-,TRBV5-8,ASSLGAGSGQPQH